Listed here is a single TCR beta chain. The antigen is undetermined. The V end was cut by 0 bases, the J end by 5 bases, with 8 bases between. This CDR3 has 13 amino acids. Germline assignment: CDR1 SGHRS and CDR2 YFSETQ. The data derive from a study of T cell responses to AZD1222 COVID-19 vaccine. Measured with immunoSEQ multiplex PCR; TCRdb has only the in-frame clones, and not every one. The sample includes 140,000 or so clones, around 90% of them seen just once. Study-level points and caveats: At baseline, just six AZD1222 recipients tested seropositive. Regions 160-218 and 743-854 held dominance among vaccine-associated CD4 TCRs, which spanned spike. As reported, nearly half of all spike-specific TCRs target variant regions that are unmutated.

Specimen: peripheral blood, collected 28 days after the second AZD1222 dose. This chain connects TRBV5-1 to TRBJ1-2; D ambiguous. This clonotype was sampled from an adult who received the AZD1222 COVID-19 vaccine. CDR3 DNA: TGCGCCAGCAGCTTGGTGGCAGAGTATGGCTACACCTTC. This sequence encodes CASSLVAEYGYTF.